The rows below give T cell receptor beta chains drawn from one sample of a study of blood T cells in healthy people across ages. Each CDR3 protein is one row after TCRdb ran MiXCR on the 5' RACE reads. The sample lists some 780,000 distinct CDR3 sequences; about 61% were seen once. Material for sequencing was blood. Receptors originate from a man in his forties or fifties in good health. Both conserved end residues are part of each CDR3. Each record gives: V gene, J gene, D gene, clone size, CDR3 DNA, CDR3 protein. A D gene is named only where the DNA matches it firmly. Rows give clone size only sometimes, using once, few, many, or a class for an expanded clone.

>TRBV20-1|TRBJ2-7|.|.
TGCAGTGGGACATCCGAGATATTATACGAGCAGTACTTC
CSGTSEILYEQYF
>TRBV27|TRBJ1-5|TRBD1|few
TGTGCCAGCAGTTACCAGGGACAGGGCAATCAGCCCCAGCATTTT
CASSYQGQGNQPQHF
>TRBV6-5|TRBJ2-7|.|.
TGTGCCAGCAGTTATAGGGGCATGGGAGGTCCAGGGGGCTACGAGCAGTACTTC
CASSYRGMGGPGGYEQYF
>TRBV5-1|TRBJ2-5|.|.
TGCGCCAGCAGCAGTACTAGGGTGGGAGAGACCCAGTACTTC
CASSSTRVGETQYF
>TRBV18|TRBJ2-7|TRBD1|few
TGTGCCAGCTCACCAAATGGGCAGGGGGCTTACGAGCAGTACTTC
CASSPNGQGAYEQYF
>TRBV29-1|TRBJ2-5|.|few
TGCAGCGTTGAAGAGAGCGACCCAGAGACCCAGTACTTC
CSVEESDPETQYF
>TRBV27|TRBJ1-2|TRBD1|.
TGTGCCACCCGGACAGGGCCTTTAGGCTACACCTTC
CATRTGPLGYTF
>TRBV11-2|TRBJ2-7|.|.
TGTGCCAGCAGCTTAGTACGGCGGAACAGCTCCTACGAGCAGTACTTC
CASSLVRRNSSYEQYF
>TRBV6-2/TRBV6-3|TRBJ1-5|.|.
TGTGCCAGCAGGCTTGAGTGGGCCCAGCCCCAGCATTTT
CASRLEWAQPQHF
>TRBV27|TRBJ2-1|.|.
TGTGCCAGCGGTGACTGGGTGGGGGACAATGAGCAGTTCTTC
CASGDWVGDNEQFF
>TRBV12-3/TRBV12-4|TRBJ1-4|.|.
TGTGCCAGCAGTTTAGGGTTCGAAAAACTGTTTTTT
CASSLGFEKLFF
>TRBV11-1|TRBJ2-3|TRBD2|few
TGTGCCAGCAGCCCCGGGGGGAGCACAGATACGCAGTATTTT
CASSPGGSTDTQYF
>TRBV28|TRBJ2-1|TRBD2|.
TGTGCCAGCAGTTTTCTGACTAGCGGGCTTAGGGGGGATGAGCAGTTCTTC
CASSFLTSGLRGDEQFF
>TRBV6-2/TRBV6-3|TRBJ2-1|.|.
TGTGCCAGCACCAGTCCGGGGCGTATATATGAGCAGTTCTTC
CASTSPGRIYEQFF
>TRBV4-2|TRBJ2-1|TRBD2|few
TGTGCCAGCCTCTTAGGTGGTCTAGCGGGAGCCCGCAATGAGCAGTTCTTC
CASLLGGLAGARNEQFF
>TRBV12-3/TRBV12-4|TRBJ2-1|.|.
TGTGCCAGCAGGCGACTAAATGAGCAGTTCTTC
CASRRLNEQFF
>TRBV3-1|TRBJ1-1|.|.
TGTGCCAGCAACCCGCGAGGAGGGGATGAAGCTTTCTTT
CASNPRGGDEAFF
>TRBV12-3/TRBV12-4|TRBJ2-7|.|once
TGTGCCAGCAGTCACAGGGAGTTCTACGAACAGTACTTC
CASSHREFYEQYF
>TRBV4-3|TRBJ1-1|TRBD1|.
TGCGCCAGCAGCCAAAGCGGACAGGGGGCTTTAGCTTTCTTT
CASSQSGQGALAFF
>TRBV29-1|TRBJ1-1|.|.
TGCAGCATCCAGACAGCTATGAACACTGAAGCTTTCTTT
CSIQTAMNTEAFF
>TRBV27|TRBJ2-5|.|.
TGTGCCAGCAGTTTTTACAGCAACCAAGAGACCCAGTACTTC
CASSFYSNQETQYF
>TRBV29-1|TRBJ2-2|.|.
TGCAGCCTACTATGCAGGCGGCGGATTGAGGAGGGGGAGCTGTTTTTT
CSLLCRRRIEEGELFF
>TRBV12-3/TRBV12-4|TRBJ1-5|.|.
TGTGCCAGCAGTTTAAGTTACCCCGGGGGGAATCAGCCCCAGCATTTT
CASSLSYPGGNQPQHF
>TRBV27|TRBJ2-6|.|few
TGTGCCAGCAAGGTAGGGCCTGGGGCCAACGTCCTGACTTTC
CASKVGPGANVLTF
>TRBV12-3/TRBV12-4|TRBJ1-1|.|.
TGTGCCAGCAGTTTACTGGGGAGCACTGAAGCTTTCTTT
CASSLLGSTEAFF
>TRBV14|TRBJ2-7|.|.
TGTGCCAGCAGCCAAGGGGTCCTTAGCCAGGGGCAGTACTTC
CASSQGVLSQGQYF
>TRBV4-1|TRBJ1-1|TRBD1|many
TGCGCCAGCAGCGAAACACAGGGGTTTTCGGACTCGAACACTGAAGCTTTCTTT
CASSETQGFSDSNTEAFF
>TRBV27|TRBJ2-6|.|.
TGTGCCAGCAGCTCCCCACGGGGGTCCTCTGGGGCCAACGTCCTGACTTTC
CASSSPRGSSGANVLTF
>TRBV7-8|TRBJ2-5|.|.
TGTGCCACCTTGTCTATCCAAGAGACCCAGTACTTC
CATLSIQETQYF
>TRBV7-2|TRBJ1-2|TRBD1|.
TGTGCCAGCAGCTTTCACGGGACAGGGGGTATTGGCTACACCTTC
CASSFHGTGGIGYTF
>TRBV20-1|TRBJ2-2|TRBD2|.
TGCAGTGCTAGAGATCCCCGCGGGGGGGCCCCCGGGGAGCTGTTTTTT
CSARDPRGGAPGELFF
>TRBV24-1|TRBJ2-7|TRBD2|.
TGTGCCACCGGACTAGCGGGAGTAGGAGGCGAGCAGTACTTC
CATGLAGVGGEQYF
>TRBV6-1|TRBJ2-6|.|.
TGTGCCAGCAGTGAAGCTTCCCTATCTGGGGCCAACGTCCTGACTTTC
CASSEASLSGANVLTF
>TRBV6-5|TRBJ2-7|.|.
TGTGCCAGCAAGAGGGCAGGTTACTACGAGCAGTACTTC
CASKRAGYYEQYF
>TRBV6-1|TRBJ1-2|.|few
TGTGCCAGCAGTGCGGACAGCCTCAGGAGGGGTGGCTACACCTTC
CASSADSLRRGGYTF
>TRBV28|TRBJ2-3|TRBD2|.
TGTGCCAGCAGCCCCCACCAGGGACTAGCGAGCACAGATACGCAGTATTTT
CASSPHQGLASTDTQYF
>TRBV12-3/TRBV12-4|TRBJ2-3|TRBD2|few
TGTGCCAGCAGTTCACTAGCGGGGGGTTTAGATACGCAGTATTTT
CASSSLAGGLDTQYF
>TRBV9|TRBJ2-5|TRBD2|few
TGTGCCAGCAGCACTCGGACTAGCGGGAGTGGAGAGACCCAGTACTTC
CASSTRTSGSGETQYF
>TRBV12-3/TRBV12-4|TRBJ2-7|.|.
TGTGCCAGCAGTCCTCAGGCGGGCCCTACCTCCTACGAGCAGTACTTC
CASSPQAGPTSYEQYF
>TRBV4-3|TRBJ2-4|TRBD2|.
TGCGCCAGCAGCCAAGGTCAGACTAGCGGGAGAGTTAGGGAGCAGTACTTC
CASSQGQTSGRVREQYF
>TRBV6-2/TRBV6-3|TRBJ1-2|.|.
TGTGCCAGCAGTGACTCGGGCAGGAACTATGGCTACACCTTC
CASSDSGRNYGYTF
>TRBV20-1|TRBJ1-1|.|.
TGCAGTGCTAGAGAACTGACGGAGGGGAACACTGAAGCTTTCTTT
CSARELTEGNTEAFF
>TRBV2|TRBJ2-1|.|.
TGTGCCAGCAGTGAGGGGCGGGTCGGGCAGTTCTTC
CASSEGRVGQFF
>TRBV9|TRBJ1-1|.|.
TGTGCCAGTGCTCAGGGTTGGAAGAACACTGAAGCTTTCTTT
CASAQGWKNTEAFF
>TRBV6-2/TRBV6-3|TRBJ2-5|TRBD1|.
TGTGCCAGCAGTTACCTTTCAGGGGGAGAGACCCAGTACTTC
CASSYLSGGETQYF
>TRBV9|TRBJ2-7|.|few
TGTGCCAGCAGCGTAGCCCTAAGCTCCTACGAGCAGTACTTC
CASSVALSSYEQYF
>TRBV28|TRBJ2-3|.|.
TGTGCCAGCCTACTCCGGGGCACAGATACGCAGTATTTT
CASLLRGTDTQYF
>TRBV11-2|TRBJ1-2|.|.
TGTGCCAGCAGCCACTGGGAAAGTGGCTACACCTTC
CASSHWESGYTF
>TRBV24-1|TRBJ2-2|.|.
TGTGCCACCAGTGATTTGCCGAGTCGCAACACCGGGGAGCTGTTTTTT
CATSDLPSRNTGELFF